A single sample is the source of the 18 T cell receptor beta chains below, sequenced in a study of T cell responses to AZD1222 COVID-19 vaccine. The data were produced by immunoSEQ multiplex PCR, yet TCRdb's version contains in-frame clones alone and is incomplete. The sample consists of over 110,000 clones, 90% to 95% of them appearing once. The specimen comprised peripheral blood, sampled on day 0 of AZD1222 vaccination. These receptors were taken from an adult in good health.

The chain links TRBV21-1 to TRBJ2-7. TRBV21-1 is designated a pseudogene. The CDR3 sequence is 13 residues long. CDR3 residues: CANPGRGPYEQYF. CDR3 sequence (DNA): TGTGCCAACCCGGGGAGGGGGCCGTACGAGCAGTACTTC.

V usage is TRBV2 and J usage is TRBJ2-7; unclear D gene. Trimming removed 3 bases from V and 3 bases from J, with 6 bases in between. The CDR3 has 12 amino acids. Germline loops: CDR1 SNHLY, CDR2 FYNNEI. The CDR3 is CASSEVDYEQYF. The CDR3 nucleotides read TGTGCCAGCAGTGAGGTGGACTACGAGCAGTACTTC.

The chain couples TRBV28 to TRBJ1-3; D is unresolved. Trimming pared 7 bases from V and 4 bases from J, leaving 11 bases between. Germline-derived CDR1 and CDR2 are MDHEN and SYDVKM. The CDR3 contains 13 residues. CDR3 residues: CASTEGEGNTIYF. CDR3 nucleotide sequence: TGTGCCAGCACTGAGGGAGAGGGAAACACCATATATTTT.

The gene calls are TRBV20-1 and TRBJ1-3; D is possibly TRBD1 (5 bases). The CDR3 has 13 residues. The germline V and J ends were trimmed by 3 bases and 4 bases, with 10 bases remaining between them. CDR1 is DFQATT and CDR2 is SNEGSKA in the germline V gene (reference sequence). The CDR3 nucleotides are TGCAGTGCTAGTCCGGAGGGGGGAAACACCATATATTTT. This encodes CSASPEGGNTIYF.

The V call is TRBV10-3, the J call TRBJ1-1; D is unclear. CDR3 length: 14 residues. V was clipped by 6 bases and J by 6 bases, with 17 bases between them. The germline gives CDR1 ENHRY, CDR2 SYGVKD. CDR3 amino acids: CAIRDNLSGSEAFF. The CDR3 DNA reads TGTGCCATCAGAGACAATCTAAGTGGTTCTGAAGCTTTCTTT.

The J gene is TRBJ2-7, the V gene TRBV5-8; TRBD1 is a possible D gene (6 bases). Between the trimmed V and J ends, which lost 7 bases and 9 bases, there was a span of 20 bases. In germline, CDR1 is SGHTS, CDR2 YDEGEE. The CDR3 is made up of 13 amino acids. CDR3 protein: CASEKKQGLAQYF. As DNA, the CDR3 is TGTGCCAGCGAAAAAAAACAGGGATTGGCGCAGTACTTC. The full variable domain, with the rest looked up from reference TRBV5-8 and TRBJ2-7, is EAGVTQSPTHLIKTRGQQATLRCSPISGHTSVYWYQQALGLGLQFLLWYDEGEERNRGNFPPRFSGRQFPNYSSELNVNALELEDSALYLCASEKKQGLAQYFGPGTRLTVT.

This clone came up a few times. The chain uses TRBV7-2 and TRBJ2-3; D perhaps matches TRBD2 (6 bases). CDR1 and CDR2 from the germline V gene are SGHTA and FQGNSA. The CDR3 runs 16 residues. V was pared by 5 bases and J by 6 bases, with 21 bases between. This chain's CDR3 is CASSPPGVSGFDTQYF. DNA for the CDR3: TGTGCCAGCAGCCCCCCGGGGGTCTCTGGCTTCGATACGCAGTATTTT. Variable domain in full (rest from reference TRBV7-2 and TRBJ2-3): GAGVSQSPSNKVTEKGKDVELRCDPISGHTALYWYRQSLGQGLEFLIYFQGNSAPDKSGLPSDRFSAERTGGSVSTLTIQRTQQEDSAVYLCASSPPGVSGFDTQYFGPGTRLTVL.

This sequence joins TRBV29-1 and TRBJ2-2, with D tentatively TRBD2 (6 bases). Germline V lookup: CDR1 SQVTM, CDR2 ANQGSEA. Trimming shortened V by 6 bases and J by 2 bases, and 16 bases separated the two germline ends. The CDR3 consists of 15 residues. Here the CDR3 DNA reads TGCAGCGTCGGAGGGCTCACGGCAAACACCGGGGAGCTGTTTTTT. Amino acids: CSVGGLTANTGELFF.

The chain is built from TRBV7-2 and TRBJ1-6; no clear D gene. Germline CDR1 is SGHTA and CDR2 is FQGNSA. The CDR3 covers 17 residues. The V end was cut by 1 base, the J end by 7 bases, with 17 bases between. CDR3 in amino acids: CASSLVSRMTGNSPLHF. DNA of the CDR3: TGTGCCAGCAGCTTAGTATCTCGGATGACCGGGAATTCACCCCTCCACTTT.

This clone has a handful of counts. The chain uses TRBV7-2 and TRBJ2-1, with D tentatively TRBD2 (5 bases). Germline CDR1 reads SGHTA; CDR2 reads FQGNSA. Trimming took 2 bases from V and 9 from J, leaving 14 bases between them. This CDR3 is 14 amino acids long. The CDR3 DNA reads TGTGCCAGCAGCTTAAACCCCAACAGCGGTGAGCAGTTCTTC. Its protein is CASSLNPNSGEQFF.

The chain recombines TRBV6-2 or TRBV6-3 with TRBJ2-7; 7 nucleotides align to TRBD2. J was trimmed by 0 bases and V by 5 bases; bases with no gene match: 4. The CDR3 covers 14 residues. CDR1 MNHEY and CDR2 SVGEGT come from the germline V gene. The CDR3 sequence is CASSILANSYEQYF. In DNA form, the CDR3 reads TGTGCCAGCAGTATACTAGCGAACTCCTACGAGCAGTACTTC.

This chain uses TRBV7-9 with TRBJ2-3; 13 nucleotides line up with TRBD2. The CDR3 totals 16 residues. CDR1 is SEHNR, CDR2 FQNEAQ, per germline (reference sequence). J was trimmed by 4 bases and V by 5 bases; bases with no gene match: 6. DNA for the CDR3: TGTGCCAGCAGCCACCCGACTAGCGGGGGGCCAGATACGCAGTATTTT. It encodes CASSHPTSGGPDTQYF.

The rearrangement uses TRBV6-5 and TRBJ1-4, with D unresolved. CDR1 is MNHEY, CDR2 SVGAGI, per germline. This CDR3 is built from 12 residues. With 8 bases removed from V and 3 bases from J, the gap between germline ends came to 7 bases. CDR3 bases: TGTGCCAGCGGAACTGCTAATGAAAAACTGTTTTTT. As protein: CASGTANEKLFF.

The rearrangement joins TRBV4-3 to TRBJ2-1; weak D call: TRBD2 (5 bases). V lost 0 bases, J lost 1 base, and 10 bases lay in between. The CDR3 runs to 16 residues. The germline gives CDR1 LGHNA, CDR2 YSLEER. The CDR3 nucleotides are TGCGCCAGCAGCCAAGATCTAGGGAGATCCTACAATGAGCAGTTCTTC. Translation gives CASSQDLGRSYNEQFF.

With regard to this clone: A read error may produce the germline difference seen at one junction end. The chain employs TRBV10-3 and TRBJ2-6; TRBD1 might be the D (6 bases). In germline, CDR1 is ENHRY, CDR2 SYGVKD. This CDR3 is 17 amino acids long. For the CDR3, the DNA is TGTACCATTTCCACTGCAACAGGGCCCTCTGGGGCCAACGTCCTGACTTTC. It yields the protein CTISTATGPSGANVLTF.

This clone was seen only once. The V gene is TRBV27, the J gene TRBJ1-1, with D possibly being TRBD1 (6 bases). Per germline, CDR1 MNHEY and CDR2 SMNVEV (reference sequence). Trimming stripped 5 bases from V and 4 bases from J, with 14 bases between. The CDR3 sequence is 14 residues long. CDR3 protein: CASSQLRGGTEAFF. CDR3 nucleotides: TGTGCCAGCAGTCAACTCCGAGGGGGCACTGAAGCTTTCTTT.

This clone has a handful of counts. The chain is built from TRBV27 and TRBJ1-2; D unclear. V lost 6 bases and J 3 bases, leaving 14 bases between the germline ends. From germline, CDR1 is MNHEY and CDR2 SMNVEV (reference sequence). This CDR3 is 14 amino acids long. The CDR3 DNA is TGTGCCAGCAGGCCCGGGATATATTACTATGGCTACACCTTC. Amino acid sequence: CASRPGIYYYGYTF.

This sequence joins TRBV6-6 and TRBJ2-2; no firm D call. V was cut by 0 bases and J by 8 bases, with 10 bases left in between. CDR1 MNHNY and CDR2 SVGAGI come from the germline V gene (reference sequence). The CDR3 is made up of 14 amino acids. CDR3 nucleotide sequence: TGTGCCAGCAGTTACTCTCCCAACCGTGGGGAGCTGTTTTTT. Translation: CASSYSPNRGELFF.